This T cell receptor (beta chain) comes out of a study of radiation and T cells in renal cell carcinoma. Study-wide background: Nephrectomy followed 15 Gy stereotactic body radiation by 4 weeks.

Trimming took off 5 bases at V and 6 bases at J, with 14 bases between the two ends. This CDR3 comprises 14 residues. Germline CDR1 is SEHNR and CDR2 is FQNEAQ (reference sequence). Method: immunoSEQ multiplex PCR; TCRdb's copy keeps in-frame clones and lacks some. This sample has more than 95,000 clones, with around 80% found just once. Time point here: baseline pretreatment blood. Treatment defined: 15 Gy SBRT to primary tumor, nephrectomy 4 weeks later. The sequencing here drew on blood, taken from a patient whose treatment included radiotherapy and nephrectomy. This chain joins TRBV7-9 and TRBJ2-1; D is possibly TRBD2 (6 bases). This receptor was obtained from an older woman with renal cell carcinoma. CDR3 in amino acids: CASSPPAGLNEQFF. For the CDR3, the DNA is TGTGCCAGCAGCCCCCCCGCGGGACTCAATGAGCAGTTCTTC.